This T cell receptor beta chain is from a study of blood T cell repertoires in COVID-19. The overall study: The origin of the acute and convalescent COVID-19 samples was the United States, Italy and Spain.

V gave up 3 bases and J gave up 6 bases, with 17 bases separating them. The CDR3 is made up of 15 amino acids. Germline CDR1 reads KGHSH; CDR2 reads LQKENI. Authors' data handling: Quantification of nucleated cells was approximated via reference gene primer amplification. This table comes from immunoSEQ multiplex PCR, and its TCRdb copy is limited to in-frame clones, with some not included. D and trimming come from the DNA, and the V and J calls and clone size come from that table. The repertoire holds 150,000 to 200,000 clones, with 75% to 90% as singletons. V is TRBV18 and J is TRBJ1-2; possible D gene TRBD1, 5 bases. This TCR was sampled from an elderly woman with active or convalescent COVID-19. Sequenced: peripheral blood. The CDR3 region has the DNA TGTGCCAGCTCACCGACGCAGGGCCCTCCCAATGGCTACACCTTC. As protein: CASSPTQGPPNGYTF. The whole variable domain, remainder taken from reference TRBV18 and TRBJ1-2, is NAGVMQNPRHLVRRRGQEARLRCSPMKGHSHVYWYRQLPEEGLKFMVYLQKENIIDESGMPKERFSAEFPKEGPSILRIQQVVRGDSAAYFCASSPTQGPPNGYTFGSGTRLTVV.